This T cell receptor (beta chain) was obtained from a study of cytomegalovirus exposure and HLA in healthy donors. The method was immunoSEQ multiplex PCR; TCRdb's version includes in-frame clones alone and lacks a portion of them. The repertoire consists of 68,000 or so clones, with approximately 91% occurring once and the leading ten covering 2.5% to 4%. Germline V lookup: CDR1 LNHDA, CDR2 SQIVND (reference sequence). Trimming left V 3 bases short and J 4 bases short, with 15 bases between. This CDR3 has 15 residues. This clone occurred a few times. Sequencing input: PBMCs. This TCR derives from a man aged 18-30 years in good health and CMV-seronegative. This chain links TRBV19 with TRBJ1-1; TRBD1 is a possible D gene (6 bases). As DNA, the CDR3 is TGTGCCAGTAGTATGGCAGGGGTTAGGAGCACTGAAGCTTTCTTT. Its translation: CASSMAGVRSTEAFF.